The next 29 T cell receptor beta chains were all read from a single sample in a study of CD8+CD57+ T cells in acquired aplastic anemia. Those patients picked for sequencing had displayed CD8+CD57+ cell expansion on flow cytometry. It was genomic DNA that served as the template for profiling TCR beta VDJ and CDR3. From the reads, TCRdb called clonotypes with MiXCR, one entry per CDR3 protein. This table holds some 150,000 distinct CDR3 sequences, roughly 54% found once. Sequencing was done on a sample of sorted CD4+, CD8+, or CD8+CD57+ T cells (not recorded which) from PBMCs. These receptors all stem from a human donor with aplastic anemia.

V and J are TRBV4-2 and TRBJ2-3; possibly TRBD2 for D (6 bases). The V end lost 7 bases, the J end lost 1 base, and 18 bases lay between the germline ends. The CDR3 length is 16 residues. Germline V gene sequence: CDR1 LGHNA, CDR2 YNFKEQ. As DNA, the CDR3 is TGTGCCAGCACCCCGATAATGGGGGGTGGCACAGATACGCAGTATTTT. It is translated as CASTPIMGGGTDTQYF.

This chain connects TRBV15 to TRBJ1-4; D is possibly TRBD1 (6 bases). Per the germline V gene, CDR1 is LNHNV and CDR2 is YYDKDF (reference sequence). Trimming stripped 1 base from V and 5 bases from J, with 14 bases between. This CDR3 has 16 amino acids. CDR3 region: CATSRVGQGWNEKLFF. Here the CDR3 DNA reads TGTGCCACCAGCAGAGTAGGGCAGGGGTGGAATGAAAAACTGTTTTTT.

The chain uses TRBV20-1 and TRBJ1-2; 7 nucleotides agree with TRBD1. V shed 6 bases and J 0 bases; nucleotides not matched to a gene: 4. The length of the CDR3 is 13 residues. Per the germline V gene, CDR1 is DFQATT and CDR2 is SNEGSKA (reference sequence). The CDR3 bases are TGCAGTGCCAACGACAGGGCTAACTATGGCTACACCTTC. Translation gives CSANDRANYGYTF.

This clonotype has at least ten counts. The gene calls are TRBV20-1 and TRBJ1-6, with D perhaps TRBD1 (5 bases). V lost 0 bases and J 1 base, leaving 13 bases between the germline ends. Per germline, CDR1 DFQATT and CDR2 SNEGSKA (reference sequence). The CDR3 spans 17 residues. The CDR3 DNA reads TGCAGTGCTAGAGATACGGGGCGCGCATCCTATAATTCACCCCTCCACTTT. It encodes CSARDTGRASYNSPLHF.

This clonotype was picked up many times. This sequence joins TRBV2 and TRBJ2-2, with D unresolved. The V end lost 3 bases, the J end lost 0 bases, and 8 bases lay between the germline ends. Germline V CDR1 and CDR2: SNHLY, FYNNEI. The CDR3 is made up of 15 amino acids. The CDR3 nucleotides are TGTGCCAGCAGTGAGTTGGGGACGAACACCGGGGAGCTGTTTTTT. Protein: CASSELGTNTGELFF.

The chain employs TRBV3-1 and TRBJ1-2, with D tentatively TRBD1 (5 bases). There are 20 residues in the CDR3. Germline V lookup: CDR1 LGHDT, CDR2 YNNKEL (reference sequence). Trimming left V 0 bases short and J 5 bases short, with 28 bases between. This CDR3 is CASSQESLWDGPPEFYGYTF. The CDR3 DNA is TGTGCCAGCAGCCAAGAGTCCCTGTGGGACGGACCCCCTGAGTTTTATGGCTACACCTTC.

This clonotype has a handful of counts. J is TRBJ1-2 and V is TRBV27, with D perhaps matching TRBD1 (6 bases). Germline CDR1 reads MNHEY; CDR2 reads SMNVEV (reference sequence). V lost 6 bases and J lost 4, with 12 bases in between. The CDR3 loop spans 13 amino acids. CDR3 DNA sequence: TGTGCCAGCAGAACCGGGACATTCTATGGCTACACCTTC. Translating it yields CASRTGTFYGYTF.

As concerns this clonotype: This CDR3 is missing its conserved last phenylalanine or tryptophan, likely due to a read error. The rearrangement links TRBV7-7 to TRBJ2-5; 12 bases agree with TRBD2. Germline values: CDR1 SSHAT, CDR2 FNYEAQ (reference sequence). The CDR3 spans 18 residues. The CDR3 loop is CASSLLGASGGEQETQYL. The CDR3 bases are TGTGCTAGCAGCTTACTCGGGGCTAGCGGGGGGGAACAAGAGACCCAGTACCTC.

This chain links TRBV9 with TRBJ2-3; D call uncertain. The V end was cut by 4 bases, the J end by 6 bases, with 9 bases between. In germline, CDR1 is SGDLS, CDR2 YYNGEE. The CDR3 runs to 12 residues. CDR3 sequence: CASSQNRDTQYF. The CDR3 DNA reads TGTGCCAGCAGCCAGAATAGGGATACGCAGTATTTT.

At least ten counts were recorded for this clonotype. The rearrangement links TRBV10-3 to TRBJ2-2, with TRBD2 as a possible D gene (6 bases). The germline V gene has CDR1 ENHRY and CDR2 SYGVKD. There are 15 residues in the CDR3. The ends were cut back, 8 bases at V and 2 bases at J, with 15 bases in the middle. CDR3: CAILTGTHNTGELFF. CDR3 in DNA: TGTGCCATCCTCACCGGGACTCATAACACCGGGGAGCTGTTTTTT.

The V and J genes are TRBV7-6 and TRBJ2-7; D uncertain. Trimming stripped 5 bases from V and 2 bases from J, with 10 bases between. The CDR3 spans 13 residues. Germline values: CDR1 SGHVS, CDR2 FNYEAQ. The CDR3 region has the DNA TGTGCCAGCAGCACGGTAGATACCTACGAGCAGTACTTC. The encoded protein is CASSTVDTYEQYF.

V is TRBV7-8 and J is TRBJ2-2; D is ambiguous. Trimming shortened V by 2 bases and J by 0 bases, and 10 bases separated the two germline ends. This CDR3 has 16 residues. Germline CDR1 is SGHVS and CDR2 is FQNEAQ. DNA for the CDR3: TGTGCCAGCAGCTTAAGACCGAGCACGAACACCGGGGAGCTGTTTTTT. It translates to CASSLRPSTNTGELFF.

This clonotype was detected many times. The rearrangement joins TRBV9 to TRBJ1-2, with 11 positions matching TRBD1. CDR3 length equals 16 residues. The J segment lost 4 bases and the V segment lost 4 bases, leaving 9 bases of the junction unmatched. CDR1 is SGDLS, CDR2 YYNGEE, per germline. CDR3 sequence (DNA): TGTGCCAGCAGCTCCGGACTCGGGACAGGGGGCTATGGCTACACCTTC. Its translation: CASSSGLGTGGYGYTF. Full variable domain (missing parts from reference TRBV9 and TRBJ1-2): DSGVTQTPKHLITATGQRVTLRCSPRSGDLSVYWYQQSLDQGLQFLIQYYNGEERAKGNILERFSAQQFPDLHSELNLSSLELGDSALYFCASSSGLGTGGYGYTFGSGTRLTVV.

This clonotype was observed at least ten times. The chain recombines TRBV5-6 with TRBJ2-7; no definite D call. The ends were cut back, 4 bases at V and 2 bases at J, with 19 bases in the middle. Germline V gene data show CDR1 as SGHDT and CDR2 as YYEEEE. There are 16 residues in the CDR3. CDR3 sequence: CASSLGPEGEPYEQYF. In DNA, the CDR3 is TGTGCCAGCAGCCTGGGTCCCGAAGGAGAGCCCTACGAGCAGTACTTC. The whole variable domain, filled in from reference TRBV5-6 and TRBJ2-7, reads DAGVTQSPTHLIKTRGQQVTLRCSPKSGHDTVSWYQQALGQGPQFIFQYYEEEERQRGNFPDRFSGHQFPNYSSELNVNALLLGDSALYLCASSLGPEGEPYEQYFGPGTRLTVT.

This clonotype was found once. The chain combines TRBV19 with TRBJ2-2, with 7 bases matching TRBD1. CDR1 and CDR2 from the germline V gene are LNHDA and SQIVND (reference sequence). Germline trimming cut 3 bases from V and 3 bases from J; bases unmatched to any gene: 1. The CDR3 is 14 amino acids. CDR3 protein: CASSITGDTGELFF. In DNA, the CDR3 is TGTGCCAGTAGTATTACAGGGGACACCGGGGAGCTGTTTTTT.

The count of this clonotype is one. A much bigger clone sits one base away, suggesting this may be a read error. The rearrangement uses TRBV6-5 and TRBJ2-2, with D unclear. The length of the CDR3 is 16 residues. Trimming stripped 1 base from V and 8 bases from J, with 17 bases between. Germline values: CDR1 MNHEY, CDR2 SVGAGI. The CDR3 sequence is CASSYLGQERGGELFF. For the CDR3, the DNA is TGTGCCAGCAGTTACTTAGGGCAGGAGCGAGGTGGGGAGCTGTTTTTT.

The rearrangement uses TRBV25-1 and TRBJ1-3, with TRBD1 identical over 7 bases. The CDR3 spans 14 residues. CDR1 is MGHDK and CDR2 is SYGVNS in the germline V gene. J was trimmed by 4 bases and V by 6 bases; bases with no gene match: 6. CDR3 nucleotides: TGTGCCAGCAGACAGACAGGGTCCGGAAACACCATATATTTT. Translation: CASRQTGSGNTIYF. Looking up the rest from reference TRBV25-1 and TRBJ1-3 gives the full variable domain: EADIYQTPRYLVIGTGKKITLECSQTMGHDKMYWYQQDPGMELHLIHYSYGVNSTEKGDLSSESTVSRIRTEHFPLTLESARPSHTSQYLCASRQTGSGNTIYFGEGSWLTVV.

The chain couples TRBV19 to TRBJ2-1; TRBD2 matches 10 bases. CDR3 size: 15 residues. CDR1 and CDR2 from the germline V gene are LNHDA and SQIVND (reference sequence). J was trimmed by 14 bases and V by 4 bases; bases with no gene match: 14. CDR3 nucleotides: TGTGCCAGTAGTACCGACTTCGAGCGGGGGGGGCGGGAGTTCTTC. Translation: CASSTDFERGGREFF.

In its sample, this clonotype was seen many times. The CDR3 region is CASSLIGGQQQETQYF. The CDR3 region has the DNA TGTGCCAGCAGCCTCATAGGCGGACAGCAACAAGAGACCCAGTACTTC. The rearrangement joins TRBV3-1 to TRBJ2-5; perhaps TRBD1 as D (6 bases). This CDR3 is 16 amino acids long. V was cut by 4 bases and J by 2 bases, with 17 bases left in between. The germline V gene has CDR1 LGHDT and CDR2 YNNKEL (reference sequence).

This clonotype has ten or more counts. The rearrangement joins TRBV11-2 to TRBJ2-7, with 10 bases that match TRBD1. This CDR3 region has 14 residues. From germline, CDR1 is SGHAT and CDR2 FQNNGV. The V segment lost 7 bases and the J segment 3 bases; nucleotides outside the gene matches: 6. CDR3 loop: CASNPGQGDYEQYF. CDR3 sequence (DNA): TGTGCCAGCAATCCCGGACAGGGGGACTACGAGCAGTACTTC.

This clonotype was observed at least ten times. The rearrangement uses TRBV5-5 and TRBJ2-7; TRBD2 might be the D (6 bases). CDR3 size: 12 residues. V was shortened by 1 base and J by 5 bases, with 7 bases between the two germline ends. Germline V gene lookup returns CDR1 SGHKS and CDR2 YYEKEE (reference sequence). CDR3 DNA: TGTGCCAGCAGCTTGCGGAGGGACGAGCAGTACTTC. It encodes CASSLRRDEQYF.

This clonotype was counted many times. The genes are TRBV6-1 and TRBJ1-5, with a tentative D call TRBD1 (6 bases). The CDR3 extends over 15 amino acids. Between the trimmed V and J ends, which lost 2 bases and 5 bases, there was a span of 13 bases. Germline lookup yields CDR1 MNHNS and CDR2 SASEGT. This CDR3 is CASSEYEGGYQPQHF. The CDR3, as DNA: TGTGCCAGCAGTGAATACGAAGGGGGATATCAGCCCCAGCATTTT.

This clonotype was counted a few times. V is TRBV24-1 and J is TRBJ2-6; tentative D call: TRBD1 (6 bases). From germline, CDR1 is KGHDR and CDR2 SFDVKD. This CDR3 spans 16 amino acids. V lost 1 base and J lost 4, with 10 bases in between. CDR3 region: CATSDFTGPGANVLTF. The CDR3 DNA sequence: TGTGCCACCAGTGATTTTACAGGGCCCGGGGCCAACGTCCTGACTTTC.

This clonotype was seen ten or more times. This chain links TRBV7-9 with TRBJ2-1; D possibly corresponds to TRBD2 (5 bases). Germline assignment: CDR1 SEHNR and CDR2 FQNEAQ (reference sequence). Trimming stripped 3 bases from V and 0 bases from J, with 15 bases between. This CDR3 spans 17 amino acids. The CDR3 here is CASSLDWGGSSYNEQFF. CDR3 nucleotide sequence: TGTGCCAGCAGCTTGGATTGGGGTGGGAGCTCCTACAATGAGCAGTTCTTC.

The chain has TRBV12-3 or TRBV12-4 and TRBJ2-7; weak D call: TRBD1 (5 bases). The CDR3 extends over 14 amino acids. The germline V and J ends were trimmed by 6 bases and 2 bases, with 14 bases remaining between them. The CDR3 reads CASRRTGTAYEQYF. The CDR3 DNA sequence: TGTGCCAGCAGGCGCACAGGTACGGCCTACGAGCAGTACTTC.

This clonotype came up many times. The gene calls are TRBV7-9 and TRBJ2-5; the D is unclear. The CDR3 covers 13 residues. V gave up 3 bases and J gave up 0 bases, with 5 bases separating them. From germline, CDR1 is SEHNR and CDR2 FQNEAQ (reference sequence). The DNA of the CDR3 is TGTGCCAGCAGCTTCCGGGACCAAGAGACCCAGTACTTC. It is translated as CASSFRDQETQYF.

With regard to this clonotype: The junction shows a germline mismatch at one end, possibly a read error. This chain connects TRBV11-1 to TRBJ2-1; 12 positions agree with TRBD2. Germline V gives CDR1 SGHAT, CDR2 FQDESV (reference sequence). CDR3 size: 15 residues. Here the CDR3 reads CASGGLAGTYNEQVF. CDR3 in DNA: TGTGCCAGCGGCGGACTAGCGGGGACCTACAATGAGCAGGTCTTC.

The chain couples TRBV7-2 to TRBJ2-5, with D perhaps TRBD1 (5 bases). The germline CDR1 and CDR2 sequences are SGHTA and FQGNSA. The CDR3 consists of 14 residues. Deletions cut 2 bases from V and 5 bases from J, with 12 bases between. The CDR3 protein is CASSLRTSGETQYF. In DNA, the CDR3 is TGTGCCAGCAGCTTAAGGACGTCAGGGGAGACCCAGTACTTC. Full variable domain (missing parts from reference TRBV7-2 and TRBJ2-5): GAGVSQSPSNKVTEKGKDVELRCDPISGHTALYWYRQSLGQGLEFLIYFQGNSAPDKSGLPSDRFSAERTGGSVSTLTIQRTQQEDSAVYLCASSLRTSGETQYFGPGTRLLVL.

As concerns this clonotype: A much bigger clone sits one base away, suggesting this may be a read error. The final CDR3 position lacks the conserved phenylalanine or tryptophan, pointing to a likely read error. V usage is TRBV7-3 and J usage is TRBJ2-1, with 10 positions matching TRBD2. The CDR3 length is 15 residues. V was clipped by 4 bases and J by 8 bases; unmatched bases: 8. The V gene's germline CDR1 is SGHTA and CDR2 FQGTGA. CDR3 DNA: TGTGCCAGCAGCTCTAGCGGGGGCCCCCTAGATGAGCAGTTCGTC. It codes for CASSSSGGPLDEQFV.